Listed below are T cell receptor beta chains from one sample, sequenced in a study of blood T cell repertoires in COVID-19. Repertoires were generated with immunoSEQ multiplex PCR, while TCRdb's copy carries only in-frame clones and drops some. The sample carries roughly 200,000 clones, about 80% recorded once. Sample: peripheral blood. The receptors were sampled from a woman aged 45-60 years with active or convalescent COVID-19. Each CDR3 is given with its conserved first and last residue. Fields, in order: J gene, clone size, V gene, D gene, CDR3 protein, CDR3 DNA. The D gene is left open where the match is weak. Size values are once, few and many counts, or a class for expanded clones, and some rows have none.

>TRBJ2-3|-|TRBV7-3|-
CASSLTTDTDTQYF
TGTGCCAGCAGCTTAACGACAGACACAGATACGCAGTATTTT
>TRBJ1-4|-|TRBV7-2|TRBD1
CASSSTGTVTEKLFF
TGTGCCAGCAGCTCAACCGGGACAGTTACTGAAAAACTGTTTTTT
>TRBJ1-2|-|TRBV7-2|TRBD1
CASSVFTGTGKGYTF
TGTGCCAGCAGCGTTTTCACCGGGACAGGGAAGGGCTACACCTTC
>TRBJ2-3|few|TRBV7-2|-
CASSLRRAADTQYF
TGTGCCAGCAGCTTGAGGAGGGCCGCAGATACGCAGTATTTT
>TRBJ2-5|-|TRBV5-1|TRBD1
CASSLDRGRETQYF
TGCGCCAGCAGCTTGGACAGGGGGCGAGAGACCCAGTACTTC
>TRBJ2-7|-|TRBV5-6|-
CASSFGGSPYEQYF
TGTGCCAGCAGCTTCGGCGGTAGCCCCTACGAGCAGTACTTC
>TRBJ2-4|-|TRBV4-1|-
CASSEPGQPTKNIQYF
TGCGCCAGCAGCGAACCGGGACAACCAACTAAAAACATTCAGTACTTC
>TRBJ1-4|-|TRBV28|-
CASSLDGGEKLFF
TGTGCCAGCAGTTTAGACGGGGGGGAAAAACTGTTTTTT
>TRBJ1-2|-|TRBV3-1/TRBV3-2|TRBD1
CASSLLPDRGCYGYTF
TGTGCCAGCAGCCTTTTACCCGACAGGGGTTGCTATGGCTACACCTTC
>TRBJ2-2|-|TRBV9|-
CASSVGGARTGELFF
TGTGCCAGCAGCGTTGGGGGGGCACGCACCGGGGAGCTGTTTTTT
>TRBJ1-5|-|TRBV5-4|-
CASSFRSDTPRTHQPQHF
TGTGCCAGCAGCTTTCGGTCGGACACTCCCCGAACGCATCAGCCCCAGCATTTT
>TRBJ2-5|-|TRBV4-1|-
CASSQGVFSGQETQYF
TGCGCCAGCAGCCAAGGGGTTTTTAGCGGTCAAGAGACCCAGTACTTC
>TRBJ1-1|-|TRBV29-1|-
CSVERGFSTEAFF
TGCAGTGTTGAGAGGGGGTTCAGCACTGAAGCTTTCTTT
>TRBJ1-5|few|TRBV6-5|-
CASNHDRSNQPQHF
TGTGCCAGCAACCATGACAGGTCCAATCAGCCCCAGCATTTT
>TRBJ2-1|-|TRBV28|-
CASSLPGARNEQFF
TGTGCCAGCAGTTTACCGGGAGCCAGAAATGAGCAGTTCTTC
>TRBJ1-5|-|TRBV11-2|TRBD1
CASSPGTGGQPQHF
TGTGCCAGCAGCCCTGGGACAGGGGGCCAGCCCCAGCATTTT
>TRBJ1-2|-|TRBV7-2|-
CASSPDSKTLWGYTF
TGTGCCAGCAGCCCGGACAGTAAAACTTTATGGGGCTACACCTTC
>TRBJ2-5|-|TRBV7-2|TRBD1
CASSLAGQGEETQYF
TGTGCCAGCAGCTTAGCGGGACAGGGAGAAGAGACCCAGTACTTC
>TRBJ2-6|once|TRBV18|-
CASSQGTPRSGANVLTF
TGTGCCAGCTCACAAGGGACTCCTCGCTCTGGGGCCAACGTCCTGACTTTC
>TRBJ2-2|-|TRBV5-1|TRBD2
CASSLPPSGGAGELFF
TGCGCCAGCAGCTTGCCCCCCAGCGGGGGGGCCGGGGAGCTGTTTTTT
>TRBJ2-1|-|TRBV6-4|TRBD2
CASSHEAGGSYNEQFF
TGTGCCAGCAGCCACGAAGCGGGGGGCTCCTACAATGAGCAGTTCTTC
>TRBJ1-5|few|TRBV12-3/TRBV12-4|TRBD1
CASSTGENQPQHF
TGTGCCAGCAGTACAGGGGAAAATCAGCCCCAGCATTTT
>TRBJ1-5|-|TRBV20-1|-
CSASLPNQPQHF
TGCAGTGCTAGTCTCCCCAATCAGCCCCAGCATTTT
>TRBJ2-3|-|TRBV7-9|-
CASSLVGSVADTQYF
TGTGCCAGCAGCTTAGTGGGCAGTGTCGCAGATACGCAGTATTTT
>TRBJ2-7|-|TRBV6-2/TRBV6-3|TRBD2
CASSRLAGGSSSYEQYF
TGTGCCAGCAGCCGACTAGCGGGGGGCTCCAGCTCCTACGAGCAGTACTTC
>TRBJ2-2|-|TRBV24-1|-
CATSDTTRNTGELFF
TGTGCCACCAGTGATACGACAAGGAACACCGGGGAGCTGTTTTTT
>TRBJ1-2|few|TRBV7-2|-
CASSSTVSGDYGYTF
TGTGCCAGCAGCTCCACGGTGTCAGGGGACTATGGCTACACCTTC
>TRBJ1-2|-|TRBV7-2|TRBD1
CASSTSGTGNYGYTF
TGTGCCAGCAGCACCTCCGGGACAGGGAACTATGGCTACACCTTC
>TRBJ1-3|-|TRBV10-3|-
CAISESGYTIYF
TGTGCCATCAGTGAGTCGGGCTACACCATATATTTT
>TRBJ2-2|few|TRBV19|-
CASSIVSSGTGELFF
TGTGCCAGTAGTATAGTGAGCTCCGGCACCGGGGAGCTGTTTTTT
>TRBJ1-1|once|TRBV11-2|-
CATSGLVTEAFF
TGTGCCACTTCAGGGTTGGTCACTGAAGCTTTCTTT
>TRBJ1-2|-|TRBV2|TRBD1
CASSPTGGAWYGYTF
TGTGCCAGCAGTCCTACAGGGGGCGCTTGGTATGGCTACACCTTC
>TRBJ1-2|-|TRBV2|-
CASSEAQGRF
TGTGCCAGCAGTGAAGCGCAGGGGCGCTTC
>TRBJ1-4|-|TRBV29-1|-
CSVGAGNEKLFF
TGCAGCGTTGGAGCGGGTAATGAAAAACTGTTTTTT
>TRBJ1-2|-|TRBV2|-
CASSDRQIYGYTF
TGTGCCAGCAGTGACAGACAAATTTATGGCTACACCTTC
>TRBJ2-6|once|TRBV19|TRBD1
CASSGTGLPSGANVLTF
TGTGCCAGTAGTGGGACAGGGCTGCCCTCTGGGGCCAACGTCCTGACTTTC
>TRBJ1-1|-|TRBV7-9|TRBD1
CASSPDRGSTEAFF
TGTGCCAGCAGCCCCGACAGGGGGAGCACTGAAGCTTTCTTT
>TRBJ2-7|-|TRBV7-2|TRBD1
CASSVRQGGYEQYF
TGTGCCAGCAGCGTACGACAGGGTGGCTACGAGCAGTACTTC
>TRBJ1-1|once|TRBV7-2|-
CASSLNGLSSSEAFF
TGTGCCAGCAGCTTAAACGGTCTCTCCTCTTCTGAAGCTTTCTTT
>TRBJ2-5|-|TRBV5-1|TRBD2
CASSFAGGQETQYF
TGCGCCAGCAGCTTCGCGGGGGGTCAAGAGACCCAGTACTTC
>TRBJ1-5|-|TRBV19|-
CASSMEAIYSNQPQHF
TGTGCCAGTAGTATGGAGGCGATTTATAGCAATCAGCCCCAGCATTTT
>TRBJ2-1|-|TRBV28|TRBD2
CASSLGGSGRARNEQFF
TGTGCCAGCAGTTTGGGTGGTAGCGGGAGGGCCCGGAATGAGCAGTTCTTC
>TRBJ2-7|-|TRBV5-5|-
CASSFPPQDYEQYF
TGTGCCAGCAGCTTCCCCCCCCAGGACTACGAGCAGTACTTC
>TRBJ1-2|-|TRBV6-5|TRBD1
CASRSGTGANYGYTF
TGTGCCAGCAGGTCCGGGACAGGGGCTAACTATGGCTACACCTTC
>TRBJ1-1|-|TRBV5-6|-
CASSLGAGAMNTEAFF
TGTGCCAGCAGCTTGGGTGCGGGGGCCATGAACACTGAAGCTTTCTTT
>TRBJ2-3|-|TRBV5-1|-
CASRQGTDTQYF
TGCGCCAGCAGGCAGGGGACAGATACGCAGTATTTT
>TRBJ2-7|-|TRBV19|-
CASSAQGWYYEQYF
TGTGCCAGTAGTGCACAGGGTTGGTACTACGAGCAGTACTTC
>TRBJ1-1|-|TRBV2|-
CASSPGGNTEAFF
TGTGCCAGCAGTCCAGGAGGGAACACTGAAGCTTTCTTT
>TRBJ1-3|-|TRBV6-5|TRBD1
CASSYGQGSGNTIYF
TGTGCCAGCAGTTACGGACAGGGCTCTGGAAACACCATATATTTT
>TRBJ1-1|once|TRBV28|TRBD1
CASSTRTGRGTEAFF
TGTGCCAGCAGTACCCGGACAGGCAGGGGCACTGAAGCTTTCTTT
>TRBJ2-7|-|TRBV7-2|TRBD2
CASSLPGLGNYEQYF
TGTGCCAGCAGCCTCCCGGGACTAGGGAACTACGAGCAGTACTTC
>TRBJ2-7|-|TRBV7-9|TRBD1
CASSLYGETGDEQYF
TGTGCCAGCAGCTTATATGGAGAGACAGGGGACGAGCAGTACTTC
>TRBJ2-7|-|TRBV19|-
CASSSLTPRLWEQYF
TGTGCCAGTAGCTCCTTAACCCCCAGGCTATGGGAGCAGTACTTC
>TRBJ1-5|-|TRBV6-5|-
CASSPGIGQPQHF
TGTGCCAGCAGCCCAGGTATCGGACAGCCCCAGCATTTT
>TRBJ1-1|-|TRBV18|-
CASSPPNGNTEAFF
TGTGCCAGCTCACCACCGAACGGGAACACTGAAGCTTTCTTT